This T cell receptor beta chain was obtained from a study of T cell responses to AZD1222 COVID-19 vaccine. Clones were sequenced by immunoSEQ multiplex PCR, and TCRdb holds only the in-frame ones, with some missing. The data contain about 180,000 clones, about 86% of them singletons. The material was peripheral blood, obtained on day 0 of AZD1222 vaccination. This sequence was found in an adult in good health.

CDR3 sequence reads: CASSGQRLDEKLFF. CDR3 DNA sequence: TGTGCCAGCAGCGGACAAAGGTTAGATGAAAAACTGTTTTTT. The chain carries TRBV5-6 and TRBJ1-4; perhaps TRBD1 as D (5 bases). Germline V gene data show CDR1 as SGHDT and CDR2 as YYEEEE. CDR3 length: 14 amino acids. V lost 4 bases and J lost 6, with 13 bases in between.